The 27 T cell receptor beta chains reported below all come from one sample, sequenced in a study of shared clonotypes between healthy human individuals. Libraries were prepared by immunoSEQ multiplex PCR; TCRdb keeps only in-frame clonotypes and omits some of them. The table shows fewer than 400,000 clones, with under 80% occurring only once. Sequenced material: memory CD4+ T cells sorted from blood. Regarding subset: CD45RA-negative fraction. The receptors were sampled from a man aged 30 to 39 in good health.

The genes are TRBV14 and TRBJ2-4; the D is unclear. Germline CDR1 SGHDN, CDR2 FVKESK. V lost 1 base to trimming and J lost 5 bases, with 6 bases between them. This CDR3 is built from 13 residues. The CDR3 DNA sequence: TGTGCCAGCAGCCAAGGGGTGGAAAACATTCAGTACTTC. It translates to CASSQGVENIQYF.

The chain is built from TRBV27 and TRBJ1-5; D uncertain. V was pared by 4 bases and J by 5 bases, with 9 bases between. The germline gives CDR1 MNHEY, CDR2 SMNVEV (reference sequence). The CDR3 loop spans 13 amino acids. This chain's CDR3 is CASSSSRHQPQHF. CDR3 bases: TGTGCCAGCAGTTCGTCGAGACATCAGCCCCAGCATTTT.

In regard to this clone: A much more abundant neighbour one base away suggests this may be a read error. The same CDR3 arises from other DNA sequences in this sample as well. V is TRBV14 and J is TRBJ2-7; no reliable D call. V shed 0 bases and J shed 0 bases, with 3 bases lying between them. CDR1 is SGHDN and CDR2 is FVKESK in the germline V gene. This CDR3 spans 13 amino acids. The DNA for the CDR3 is TGTGCCAGCAGCCAAGATACCTCCTACGAGCAGTACTTC. This sequence encodes CASSQDTSYEQYF.

Note on this clone: This likely stems from a read error, as it lies one base from a far larger clone. The genes are TRBV18 and TRBJ2-7; 8 positions agree with TRBD2. The CDR3 extends over 14 amino acids. After removal of 5 bases from V and 3 bases from J, the junction contained 6 bases not matched to a gene. CDR1 KGHSH and CDR2 LQKENI come from the germline V gene. This chain's CDR3 is CASSTRGANYEQYF. CDR3 bases: TGTGCCAGCTCAACGCGGGGGGCCAACTACGAGCAGTACTTC.

This clone was picked up a small number of times. V is TRBV9 and J is TRBJ2-5, with 7 bases that match TRBD1. This CDR3 is 15 amino acids long. V trimming: 2 bases; J trimming: 4 bases; junction bases outside the gene matches: 8. The germline gives CDR1 SGDLS, CDR2 YYNGEE. The CDR3 loop reads CASSVLTGVGETQYF. CDR3 bases: TGTGCCAGCAGCGTTCTCACAGGGGTCGGAGAGACCCAGTACTTC.

The genes are TRBV7-9 and TRBJ1-3; possible D gene TRBD1, 6 bases. CDR1 is SEHNR, CDR2 FQNEAQ, per germline (reference sequence). CDR3 length: 19 residues. Trimming left V 4 bases short and J 0 bases short, with 22 bases between. The CDR3 sequence: CASSSRYQGSVLSGNTIYF. The CDR3 DNA follows: TGTGCCAGCAGCTCTAGATATCAGGGGTCCGTACTCTCTGGAAACACCATATATTTT.

This clone was detected many times. V is TRBV29-1 and J is TRBJ2-7, with 10 bases aligning to TRBD1. The V gene end was trimmed by 2 bases and the J gene end by 3 bases; junction bases not matched to a gene: 1. The CDR3 covers 13 residues. The germline CDR1 and CDR2 sequences are SQVTM and ANQGSEA. The CDR3 here is CSVERDRGYEQYF. Written as DNA, the CDR3 is TGCAGCGTTGAACGGGACAGGGGCTACGAGCAGTACTTC.

The CDR3 bases are TGTGCCAGCAGACCGTCAAAGCGGAACACCGGGGAGCTGTTTTTT. It codes for CASRPSKRNTGELFF. The rearrangement links TRBV28 to TRBJ2-2; D unclear. Deletions cut 6 bases from V and 1 base from J, with 12 bases between. Germline CDR1 is MDHEN and CDR2 is SYDVKM. The CDR3 extends over 15 amino acids.

V gene TRBV5-1 combines with J gene TRBJ1-3; 8 bases line up with TRBD1. V gave up 0 bases and J gave up 0 bases; unmatched junction bases: 2. CDR1 and CDR2 (germline): SGHRS, YFSETQ. CDR3 length: 16 residues. For the CDR3, the DNA is TGCGCCAGCAGCTTGGGGACAGGGAACTCTGGAAACACCATATATTTT. Protein product: CASSLGTGNSGNTIYF.

The chain is built from TRBV5-1 and TRBJ2-5, with 9 bases aligning to TRBD1. Germline V lookup: CDR1 SGHRS, CDR2 YFSETQ. Trimming at V came to 2 bases and at J to 5 bases, leaving 7 bases not matched to a gene. The CDR3 consists of 15 residues. CDR3 DNA: TGCGCCAGCAGCTTAACCGGGACAGGGTGGGAGACCCAGTACTTC. It encodes CASSLTGTGWETQYF.

This chain uses TRBV7-2 with TRBJ2-7, with D possibly matching TRBD2 (6 bases). Germline V gives CDR1 SGHTA, CDR2 FQGNSA. This CDR3 is 15 amino acids long. Trimming took off 1 base at V and 0 bases at J, with 10 bases between the two ends. The CDR3 nucleotides read TGTGCCAGCAGCTTAGGGGGGGTGAGCTCCTACGAGCAGTACTTC. Residues: CASSLGGVSSYEQYF.

The chain combines TRBV7-9 with TRBJ2-6; D gene unclear. The germline V and J ends were trimmed by 8 bases and 0 bases, with 8 bases remaining between them. This CDR3 has 14 amino acids. Germline values: CDR1 SEHNR, CDR2 FQNEAQ (reference sequence). The CDR3: CASGSRSGANVLTF. The DNA of the CDR3 is TGTGCCAGCGGCTCCCGCTCTGGGGCCAACGTCCTGACTTTC.

The V gene is TRBV11-2, the J gene TRBJ2-7, with TRBD2 matching over 11 bases. Unmatched junction bases numbered 6, after V lost 1 base and J lost 4 bases. The germline V gene has CDR1 SGHAT and CDR2 FQNNGV. This CDR3 contains 16 residues. The CDR3 coding sequence is TGTGCCAGCAGCTTAGTGCCTAGCGGGAGGTTGTACGAGCAGTACTTC. This encodes CASSLVPSGRLYEQYF.

The chain combines TRBV7-2 with TRBJ1-5; D not resolved. Germline loops: CDR1 SGHTA, CDR2 FQGNSA. The length of the CDR3 is 16 residues. V was shortened by 3 bases and J by 4 bases, with 16 bases between the two germline ends. As DNA, the CDR3 is TGTGCCAGCAGCTTTGGAGGGAGAGGAAGGAATCAGCCCCAGCATTTT. Translating gives CASSFGGRGRNQPQHF.

This clone was detected only once. The chain couples TRBV6-1 to TRBJ2-5, with no clear D. CDR3 length equals 11 residues. Germline V CDR1 and CDR2: MNHNS, SASEGT. V lost 6 bases and J lost 3, with 5 bases in between. The chain's CDR3 is CASRREETQYF. In DNA form, the CDR3 reads TGTGCCAGCAGGCGTGAAGAGACCCAGTACTTC.

The genes are TRBV5-5 and TRBJ2-3; TRBD2 aligns across 12 bases. Germline assignment: CDR1 SGHKS and CDR2 YYEKEE (reference sequence). V was clipped by 4 bases and J by 0 bases; unmatched bases: 9. This CDR3 contains 18 residues. CDR3 in amino acids: CASSTGLAGLPSTDTQYF. The DNA for the CDR3 is TGTGCCAGCAGCACCGGACTAGCGGGGTTACCTAGCACAGATACGCAGTATTTT.

The sample holds a few counts of this clone. The chain carries TRBV7-2 and TRBJ2-7; 7 bases are shared with TRBD2. Germline lookup yields CDR1 SGHTA and CDR2 FQGNSA. The junction had 4 bases not matched to a gene; V was cut back by 1 base and J by 4 bases. The CDR3 is 14 amino acids. CDR3 loop: CASSLVGLSYEQYF. CDR3 sequence (DNA): TGTGCCAGCAGCTTAGTGGGACTATCTTACGAGCAGTACTTC.

The genes are TRBV11-2 and TRBJ1-5; possible D gene TRBD1, 6 bases. This CDR3 comprises 15 residues. V was pared by 5 bases and J by 2 bases, with 13 bases between. Per germline, CDR1 SGHAT and CDR2 FQNNGV. DNA of the CDR3: TGTGCCAGCAGCCCATTGGGGGCGGGCAATCAGCCCCAGCATTTT. Protein product: CASSPLGAGNQPQHF.

This chain uses TRBV29-1 with TRBJ1-1; D is unresolved. CDR1 SQVTM and CDR2 ANQGSEA come from the germline V gene. This CDR3 is built from 12 residues. Trimming removed 7 bases at V and 1 base at J, with 10 bases between. The CDR3: CSARPQNTEAFF. The DNA for the CDR3 is TGCAGCGCACGCCCCCAGAACACTGAAGCTTTCTTT.

This chain links TRBV28 with TRBJ2-1, with 7 nucleotides matching TRBD2. The CDR3 extends over 15 amino acids. J was trimmed by 6 bases and V by 6 bases; bases with no gene match: 11. The germline V gene encodes CDR1 MDHEN and CDR2 SYDVKM. In DNA, the CDR3 is TGTGCCAGCAGCAGCGGGGAAGGGAGAGTCAATGAGCAGTTCTTC. As protein: CASSSGEGRVNEQFF.

The chain has TRBV5-4 and TRBJ1-2; D not resolved. Germline CDR1 and CDR2: SGHNT and YYREEE (reference sequence). V was clipped by 5 bases and J by 2 bases, with 10 bases between them. The CDR3 contains 13 residues. The CDR3 DNA reads as TGTGCCAGCAGGTTGCAGGCGAACTATGGCTACACCTTC. Translating gives CASRLQANYGYTF.

This chain links TRBV7-9 with TRBJ2-5, with 8 bases matching TRBD1. Looked up from germline, CDR1 is SEHNR and CDR2 is FQNEAQ (reference sequence). V lost 5 bases and J lost 5; bases outside the gene matches: 4. CDR3 length: 13 residues. In nucleotides, the CDR3 is TGTGCCAGCAGCCCACAGGGGGGTGAGACCCAGTACTTC. Translating it yields CASSPQGGETQYF. Together with reference TRBV7-9 and TRBJ2-5, the CDR3 gives the full variable domain: DTGVSQNPRHKITKRGQNVTFRCDPISEHNRLYWYRQTLGQGPEFLTYFQNEAQLEKSRLLSDRFSAERPKGSFSTLEIQRTEQGDSAMYLCASSPQGGETQYFGPGTRLLVL.

The chain carries TRBV10-3 and TRBJ1-2; D unclear. CDR3 length equals 13 residues. CDR1 and CDR2 (germline): ENHRY, SYGVKD. The CDR3 nucleotides are TGTGTCGTCGGGGAGCAGAGATATTATGGCTACACCTTC. This codes for CVVGEQRYYGYTF.

The chain recombines TRBV5-1 with TRBJ2-1, with a possible D match to TRBD1 (5 bases). The CDR3 contains 16 residues. The V and J ends lost 0 bases and 1 base respectively, with 11 bases between them. CDR1 is SGHRS, CDR2 YFSETQ, per germline. CDR3 sequence reads: CASSLVRGTSYNEQFF. CDR3 DNA: TGCGCCAGCAGCTTGGTAAGGGGAACTTCCTACAATGAGCAGTTCTTC.

This clone was seen a handful of times. The genes are TRBV28 and TRBJ1-5; no definite D call. Germline loops: CDR1 MDHEN, CDR2 SYDVKM. The ends were cut back, 5 bases at V and 4 bases at J, with 9 bases in the middle. CDR3 length: 13 amino acids. For the CDR3, the DNA is TGTGCCAGCAGTGGCAGCTTAAATCAGCCCCAGCATTTT. This translates into CASSGSLNQPQHF.

The V gene is TRBV6-1, the J gene TRBJ2-7; D not resolved. Between the trimmed V and J ends, which lost 2 bases and 6 bases, there was a span of 11 bases. CDR1 MNHNS and CDR2 SASEGT come from the germline V gene. The CDR3 totals 13 residues. The CDR3 coding sequence is TGTGCCAGCAGTGAAAGTTTTAGGCGCGAGCAGTACTTC. Residues: CASSESFRREQYF.

The rearrangement links TRBV27 to TRBJ2-1, with D perhaps TRBD1 (6 bases). The length of the CDR3 is 13 residues. CDR1 and CDR2 (germline): MNHEY, SMNVEV (reference sequence). Trimming took 6 bases from V and 4 from J, leaving 10 bases between them. CDR3 amino acids: CASRQGRYNEQFF. CDR3 nucleotide sequence: TGTGCCAGCAGACAGGGCCGTTACAATGAGCAGTTCTTC.